Each of the 16 T cell receptor beta chains below was sequenced from the same sample in a study of cytotoxic CD8 clonotypes in ibrutinib-treated CLL. Profiling relied on immunoSEQ multiplex PCR, and the TCRdb table lists in-frame clones only, not all of them. The sample lists over 120,000 clones; about three quarters were seen once. Specimen: PBMCs, collected after 24 months of ibrutinib treatment. Every receptor here comes from a human donor with chronic lymphocytic leukemia.

This clone was recorded once. CDR3 nucleotides: TGTGCCAGCAGTTATGGCGGGGACTATGGCTACACCTTC. Translating gives CASSYGGDYGYTF. The chain is built from TRBV6-5 and TRBJ1-2; D not resolved. This CDR3 spans 13 amino acids. Germline loops: CDR1 MNHEY, CDR2 SVGAGI. Trimming shortened V by 3 bases and J by 3 bases, and 8 bases separated the two germline ends.

The genes are TRBV6-1 and TRBJ1-2; TRBD1 agrees at 7 bases. The CDR3 loop spans 13 amino acids. Per the germline V gene, CDR1 is MNHNS and CDR2 is SASEGT. V lost 5 bases and J lost 7; bases outside the gene matches: 7. The CDR3 sequence is CASSYDRDFGYTF. The CDR3 DNA sequence: TGTGCCAGCAGTTATGACAGGGATTTTGGCTACACCTTC.

V and J are TRBV2 and TRBJ1-5; D perhaps matches TRBD1 (5 bases). The germline CDR1 and CDR2 sequences are SNHLY and FYNNEI. This CDR3 is built from 13 residues. V shed 6 bases and J shed 2 bases, with 8 bases lying between them. Here the CDR3 reads CASSREGNQPQHF. The CDR3 DNA reads TGTGCCAGCAGCAGGGAAGGCAATCAGCCCCAGCATTTT.

The chain links TRBV5-1 to TRBJ2-5; perhaps TRBD2 as D (5 bases). Germline-derived CDR1 and CDR2 are SGHRS and YFSETQ. V lost 0 bases and J 5 bases, leaving 8 bases between the germline ends. The CDR3 spans 13 residues. CDR3 coding DNA: TGCGCCAGCAGCTTGGTGGGCGGGGAGACCCAGTACTTC. This codes for CASSLVGGETQYF.

V usage is TRBV5-6 and J usage is TRBJ1-2; the D is unclear. V was shortened by 1 base and J by 7 bases, with 14 bases between the two germline ends. This CDR3 contains 14 residues. The germline V gene has CDR1 SGHDT and CDR2 YYEEEE. Here the CDR3 reads CASSLSGRFGGYTF. CDR3 nucleotides: TGTGCCAGCAGCTTGAGCGGACGTTTTGGTGGCTACACCTTC.

V gene TRBV7-8 combines with J gene TRBJ2-7; 8 positions agree with TRBD1. V lost 5 bases and J lost 3; bases outside the gene matches: 9. CDR1 is SGHVS and CDR2 is FQNEAQ in the germline V gene. The length of the CDR3 is 15 residues. The CDR3 region is CASSPRTGIYYEQYF. In DNA form, the CDR3 reads TGTGCCAGCAGCCCAAGGACAGGGATTTACTACGAGCAGTACTTC.

This chain joins TRBV27 and TRBJ1-2; tentatively, D is TRBD1 (6 bases). In germline, CDR1 is MNHEY, CDR2 SMNVEV (reference sequence). V was clipped by 3 bases and J by 0 bases, with 14 bases between them. This CDR3 has 16 amino acids. The chain's CDR3 is CASSFGGGLANYGYTF. CDR3 DNA: TGTGCCAGCAGTTTCGGGGGGGGGCTGGCTAACTATGGCTACACCTTC.

This clone appeared many times. The chain links TRBV29-1 to TRBJ2-5, with a possible D match to TRBD1 (6 bases). CDR1 and CDR2 (germline): SQVTM, ANQGSEA. The germline V and J ends were trimmed by 7 bases and 4 bases, with 13 bases remaining between them. The CDR3 consists of 12 residues. CDR3 in DNA: TGCAGCGGCTCACAGGGTTCAGAGACCCAGTACTTC. Encoded protein: CSGSQGSETQYF.

Here the CDR3 reads CASSPGGGTDTQYF. The DNA for the CDR3 is TGTGCCAGCAGCCCAGGCGGCGGCACAGATACGCAGTATTTT. J is TRBJ2-3 and V is TRBV11-3; D is ambiguous. The CDR3 sequence is 14 residues long. Trimming cost V 5 bases and J 1 base, with 10 bases left between them. Germline V CDR1 and CDR2: SGHNT, YENEEA.

The chain links TRBV2 to TRBJ1-1, with D unclear. Germline CDR1 is SNHLY and CDR2 is FYNNEI. The ends were cut back, 8 bases at V and 5 bases at J, with 21 bases in the middle. CDR3 length equals 15 residues. CDR3 protein: CASRRAQLGDTEAFF. CDR3 DNA: TGTGCCAGCCGGCGGGCCCAACTCGGAGATACTGAAGCTTTCTTT. The variable domain in full, completed from reference TRBV2 and TRBJ1-1, reads EPEVTQTPSHQVTQMGQEVILRCVPISNHLYFYWYRQILGQKVEFLVSFYNNEISEKSEIFDDQFSVERPDGSNFTLKIRSTKLEDSAMYFCASRRAQLGDTEAFFGQGTRLTVV.

This chain connects TRBV19 to TRBJ2-1; 13 bases are a match to TRBD2. Germline assignment: CDR1 LNHDA and CDR2 SQIVND (reference sequence). The J segment lost 7 bases and the V segment lost 6 bases, leaving 9 bases of the junction unmatched. The CDR3 has 16 residues. For the CDR3, the DNA is TGTGCCAGTAGCCTTTCCGGGACTAGCGGGGTAAATGAGCAGTTCTTC. It specifies CASSLSGTSGVNEQFF.

The rearrangement links TRBV6-1 to TRBJ1-5, with D hard to call. CDR3 length equals 13 residues. V shed 7 bases and J shed 7 bases, with 14 bases lying between them. Germline lookup yields CDR1 MNHNS and CDR2 SASEGT. The CDR3 region is CASKVGPGQPQHF. The DNA for the CDR3 is TGTGCCAGCAAGGTCGGGCCCGGGCAGCCCCAGCATTTT.

The V call is TRBV5-6, the J call TRBJ1-2, with 7 nucleotides matching TRBD1. V gave up 4 bases and J gave up 4 bases; unmatched junction bases: 13. The CDR3 has 16 residues. From germline, CDR1 is SGHDT and CDR2 YYEEEE. The CDR3, as DNA: TGTGCCAGCAGCCCGGAGTTCGGGACAGCCTTCTATGGCTACACCTTC. Its translation is CASSPEFGTAFYGYTF.

About this clone: Additional DNA sequences in this sample encode the identical CDR3. The chain carries TRBV30 and TRBJ1-6; 10 bases match TRBD1. CDR3 length equals 12 residues. CDR1 is GTSNPN, CDR2 SVGIG, per germline (reference sequence). J gave up 10 bases and V 8 bases, and 5 bases lay outside the gene matches. The CDR3 reads CAGGQGFSPLHF. In nucleotides, the CDR3 is TGTGCCGGGGGACAGGGGTTCTCACCCCTCCACTTT.

This chain joins TRBV7-2 and TRBJ2-3; D remains unclear. Trimming left V 2 bases short and J 3 bases short, with 18 bases between. This CDR3 has 17 residues. CDR1 is SGHTA and CDR2 is FQGNSA in the germline V gene. The CDR3 is CASSLWSVRYETDTQYF. For the CDR3, the DNA is TGTGCCAGCAGCTTATGGTCGGTCCGCTACGAGACAGATACGCAGTATTTT.

This clone was detected a few times. The J gene is TRBJ2-7, the V gene TRBV10-1; weak D call: TRBD1 (5 bases). The CDR3 runs 12 residues. Germline V gene data show CDR1 as WNHNN and CDR2 as SYGVQD (reference sequence). V shed 8 bases and J shed 2 bases, with 10 bases lying between them. CDR3 coding DNA: TGCGCCAGCGGGGCCCTAACCTACGAGCAGTACTTC. Amino acids: CASGALTYEQYF.